This T cell receptor (beta chain) was sequenced during a study of T cell repertoires in cytomegalovirus infection. Germline V gene lookup returns CDR1 SEHNR and CDR2 FQNEAQ (reference sequence). With 5 bases clipped from V and 3 bases from J, the junction kept 4 bases outside the gene matches. CDR3 size: 16 residues. This clonotype was observed a handful of times. TCRdb fed the reads into MiXCR, producing one record per CDR3 protein. This table has 150,000 to 200,000 distinct CDR3 sequences, about 21% appearing once. The receptor was derived from a human donor in good health (CMV status not recorded). Some clones in this sample may be carry-over from other donors' samples. V and J are TRBV7-9 and TRBJ1-6, with 10 positions matching TRBD1. Sequenced: PBMCs. CDR3 region: CASSPGQGVYNSPLHF. The DNA of the CDR3 is TGTGCCAGCAGCCCTGGACAGGGGGTCTATAATTCACCCCTCCACTTT.